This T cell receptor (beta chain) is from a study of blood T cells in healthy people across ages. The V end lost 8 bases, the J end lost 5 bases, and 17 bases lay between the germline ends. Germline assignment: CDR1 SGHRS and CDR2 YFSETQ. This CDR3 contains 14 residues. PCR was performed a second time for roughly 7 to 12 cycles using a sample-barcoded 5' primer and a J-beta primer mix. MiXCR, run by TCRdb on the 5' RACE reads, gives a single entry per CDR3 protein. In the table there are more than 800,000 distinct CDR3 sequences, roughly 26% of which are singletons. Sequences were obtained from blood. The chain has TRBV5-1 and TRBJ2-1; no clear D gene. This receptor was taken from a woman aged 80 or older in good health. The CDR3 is CASRADVTNNEQFF. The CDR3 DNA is TGCGCCAGTAGGGCTGACGTGACCAACAATGAGCAGTTCTTC.